This TCR beta chain was identified during a study of T-cell reconstitution after alpha-beta-depleted transplantation in children. The study, taken as a whole, reports: The high TCRbeta diversity at day 60 in some patients came from surviving recipient T cells and thymic progenitors.

The CDR3 totals 13 residues. The V gene lost 5 bases and the J gene lost 7 bases, with 14 bases spanning the gap. Turning to this clonotype: What it binds is unknown.

Construction of the TCRbeta library involved unique molecular identifiers. Via MiXCR, TCRdb re-called the PCR reads, giving one row per CDR3 protein. The sample consists of roughly 100,000 distinct CDR3 sequences, less than 6% of them appearing once. V usage is TRBV12-3 or TRBV12-4 and J usage is TRBJ1-2, with D possibly being TRBD1 (5 bases). The sequence was collected from a female patient aged 2-10 years who had a stem cell transplant for Fanconi anemia, so the T cells may come from the graft donor. The sample in question was PBMCs, mostly from graft donor cells, obtained 60 days after TCRalphabeta/CD19-depleted stem cell transplant. This CDR3 reads CASSRPQGIGYTF. The DNA of the CDR3 is TGTGCCAGCAGTCGACCCCAGGGAATTGGCTACACCTTC.